The 30 T cell receptor beta chains in this list originate from one sample, sequenced in a study of CD8 T cells in ankylosing spondylitis. Points from the study as a whole: For ankylosing spondylitis blood, a TCR beta motif of several highly homologous variants appeared characteristic.

TCRdb passed the 5' RACE reads through MiXCR, listing each CDR3 protein once. The sample includes around 890,000 distinct CDR3 sequences, over 9.5% of them seen just once. These receptors' targets are unknown. The source material was blood, either unsorted or a sorted T cell fraction (not recorded which). The source of these receptors is a male donor with ankylosing spondylitis.

This clonotype was seen ten or more times. This CDR3 reads CATSRVAGGPSYEQYF. In DNA form, the CDR3 reads TGTGCCACCAGCAGGGTAGCGGGAGGGCCTTCCTACGAGCAGTACTTC. This rearrangement joins TRBV15 to TRBJ2-7, with 11 bases identical to TRBD2. The J segment lost 1 base and the V segment lost 3 bases, leaving 5 bases of the junction unmatched. This CDR3 has 16 residues. Germline assignment: CDR1 LNHNV and CDR2 YYDKDF (reference sequence).

This clonotype was observed a few times. The rearrangement links TRBV20-1 to TRBJ2-7; weak D call: TRBD2 (7 bases). CDR1 and CDR2 (germline): DFQATT, SNEGSKA (reference sequence). The V end was cut by 1 base, the J end by 6 bases, with 16 bases between. The CDR3 runs to 14 residues. CDR3 amino acids: CSARGNLGGLEQYF. In DNA form, the CDR3 reads TGCAGTGCTAGAGGCAACCTCGGGGGGCTCGAGCAGTACTTC.

The genes are TRBV6-5 and TRBJ2-7; D ambiguous. Germline V gene data show CDR1 as MNHEY and CDR2 as SVGAGI. This CDR3 contains 15 residues. Trimming pared 0 bases from V and 2 bases from J, leaving 11 bases between. CDR3 protein: CASSYSQAYTYEQYF. The CDR3 DNA follows: TGTGCCAGCAGTTACTCCCAGGCCTACACCTACGAGCAGTACTTC.

This clonotype appeared many times. This sequence joins TRBV12-3 or TRBV12-4 and TRBJ1-4; D may be TRBD1 (6 bases). Trimming cost V 2 bases and J 8 bases, with 12 bases left between them. The CDR3 length is 14 residues. This CDR3 is CASSLLQGGEKLFF. In nucleotides, the CDR3 is TGTGCCAGCAGTTTACTACAGGGCGGGGAAAAACTGTTTTTT.

This clonotype has a handful of counts. The chain carries TRBV4-2 and TRBJ1-1, with unresolved D. This CDR3 region has 14 residues. Germline CDR1 LGHNA, CDR2 YNFKEQ. V was cut by 4 bases and J by 6 bases, with 15 bases left in between. The CDR3 region has the DNA TGTGCCAGCAGCCGATTGACGGAGGGTGCTGAAGCTTTCTTT. This gives the protein CASSRLTEGAEAFF.

This clonotype occurred a few times. The V gene is TRBV10-3, the J gene TRBJ1-1; tentative D call: TRBD1 (6 bases). The V gene lost 3 bases and the J gene lost 3 bases, with 14 bases spanning the gap. The CDR3 spans 15 residues. Germline V gives CDR1 ENHRY, CDR2 SYGVKD. Here the CDR3 reads CAISDPGKGDTEAFF. As DNA, the CDR3 is TGTGCCATCAGTGACCCAGGGAAGGGGGACACTGAAGCTTTCTTT.

This clonotype was seen just once. The chain links TRBV5-1 to TRBJ1-1; D might be TRBD1 (6 bases). Germline CDR1 is SGHRS and CDR2 is YFSETQ. V lost 3 bases and J 0 bases, leaving 21 bases between the germline ends. This CDR3 is built from 18 residues. This CDR3 is CASSSRPRTVRMNTEAFF. Written as DNA, the CDR3 is TGCGCCAGCAGCTCTCGCCCCAGGACAGTAAGAATGAACACTGAAGCTTTCTTT.

Turning to this clonotype: Germline is not matched at one junction end, which may reflect a read error. This sequence joins TRBV29-1 and TRBJ1-4; D is uncertain. The V gene's germline CDR1 is SQVTM and CDR2 ANQGSEA. CDR3 length equals 12 residues. The CDR3 region has the DNA TGCAGCGTTGCTGGGTTTGGTGAAAAACTGATTTTT. Translated: CSVAGFGEKLIF.

This clonotype has ten or more counts. This rearrangement joins TRBV5-1 to TRBJ1-2; 9 nucleotides align to TRBD1. The CDR3 covers 15 residues. V trimming: 5 bases; J trimming: 1 base; junction bases outside the gene matches: 6. Germline CDR1 SGHRS, CDR2 YFSETQ. The CDR3 protein is CASRTGQGNNYGYTF. In DNA form, the CDR3 reads TGCGCCAGCAGGACCGGACAGGGGAATAACTATGGCTACACCTTC.

This clonotype appeared a few times. CDR3 sequence: CASSKRDSQPQHF. The CDR3 DNA sequence: TGTGCCAGCAGCAAAAGGGACAGTCAGCCCCAGCATTTT. V and J are TRBV12-3 or TRBV12-4 and TRBJ1-5; 7 positions match TRBD1. This CDR3 spans 13 amino acids. Trimming removed 6 bases from V and 6 bases from J; junction bases left unmatched: 5.

This clonotype was counted at least ten times. The V and J genes are TRBV12-3 or TRBV12-4 and TRBJ2-2, with 9 bases lining up with TRBD1. Trimming cost V 6 bases and J 5 bases; bases outside gene matches: 4. This CDR3 is built from 14 residues. The CDR3 DNA is TGTGCCAGCAGCCGGGGGACAGGGACCGGGGAGCTGTTTTTT. This gives the protein CASSRGTGTGELFF.

This clonotype was observed at least ten times. The chain links TRBV20-1 to TRBJ2-5; 13 bases agree with TRBD2. Per the germline V gene, CDR1 is DFQATT and CDR2 is SNEGSKA (reference sequence). The trim removed 6 bases at V and 1 base at J, leaving 2 bases unmatched. The length of the CDR3 is 14 residues. The CDR3 sequence: CSAGLAGVQETQYF. CDR3 nucleotide sequence: TGCAGTGCCGGACTAGCGGGGGTCCAAGAGACCCAGTACTTC.

This chain joins TRBV28 and TRBJ2-5, with a possible D match to TRBD2 (5 bases). Trimming removed 5 bases from V and 2 bases from J, with 18 bases in between. CDR1 is MDHEN and CDR2 is SYDVKM in the germline V gene. The length of the CDR3 is 16 residues. CDR3 sequence reads: CASSPSISGRQETQYF. CDR3 in DNA: TGTGCCAGCAGTCCTAGTATCTCGGGGAGACAAGAGACCCAGTACTTC. The full variable domain, its missing parts supplied by reference TRBV28 and TRBJ2-5, is DVKVTQSSRYLVKRTGEKVFLECVQDMDHENMFWYRQDPGLGLRLIYFSYDVKMKEKGDIPEGYSVSREKKERFSLILESASTNQTSMYLCASSPSISGRQETQYFGPGTRLLVL.

The genes are TRBV6-6 and TRBJ1-5; D ambiguous. Looked up from germline, CDR1 is MNHNY and CDR2 is SVGAGI (reference sequence). With 3 bases removed from V and 2 bases from J, the gap between germline ends came to 17 bases. The CDR3 covers 17 residues. In nucleotides, the CDR3 is TGTGCCAGCAGTTATCTACCAGACACATTCCGCAATCAGCCCCAGCATTTT. Residues: CASSYLPDTFRNQPQHF.

This clonotype was seen only a few times. The V gene is TRBV20-1, the J gene TRBJ2-5, with TRBD1 as a possible D gene (5 bases). This CDR3 region has 15 residues. The V end was cut by 4 bases, the J end by 0 bases, with 15 bases between. The germline gives CDR1 DFQATT, CDR2 SNEGSKA (reference sequence). The CDR3 DNA follows: TGCAGTGCTACAGGGTCTATCGCAGACCAAGAGACCCAGTACTTC. As protein: CSATGSIADQETQYF.

The rearrangement links TRBV27 to TRBJ2-7; 9 bases line up with TRBD1. Germline CDR1 and CDR2: MNHEY and SMNVEV (reference sequence). V trimming: 4 bases; J trimming: 3 bases; junction bases outside the gene matches: 13. The CDR3 has 17 amino acids. The CDR3 sequence is CASSSLTGTGKFYEQYF. CDR3 bases: TGTGCCAGCAGTTCCCTGACCGGGACAGGGAAGTTCTACGAGCAGTACTTC.

This clonotype was seen at least ten times. This chain connects TRBV29-1 to TRBJ2-1, with 7 bases fitting TRBD1. Germline values: CDR1 SQVTM, CDR2 ANQGSEA. CDR3 size: 16 residues. V lost 7 bases, J lost 1 base, and 13 bases stayed unmatched. The CDR3 reads CSAGRQGLTSYNEQFF. The CDR3 DNA sequence: TGCAGCGCGGGGAGACAGGGCTTGACATCCTACAATGAGCAGTTCTTC.

This clonotype was observed many times. This chain connects TRBV7-3 to TRBJ2-1, with a possible D match to TRBD2 (5 bases). Per the germline V gene, CDR1 is SGHTA and CDR2 is FQGTGA. The germline V and J ends were trimmed by 0 bases and 0 bases, with 6 bases remaining between them. This CDR3 has 15 amino acids. The chain's CDR3 is CASSLTAASYNEQFF. The CDR3 region has the DNA TGTGCCAGCAGCTTAACAGCGGCCTCCTACAATGAGCAGTTCTTC.

This clonotype was counted many times. The V call is TRBV20-1, the J call TRBJ2-2; D is unresolved. The CDR3 consists of 12 residues. Germline V gives CDR1 DFQATT, CDR2 SNEGSKA (reference sequence). Deletions cut 1 base from V and 8 bases from J, with 8 bases between. The CDR3 spells CSARGHWGELFF. CDR3 nucleotides: TGCAGTGCTAGAGGCCACTGGGGGGAGCTGTTTTTT.

In this sample, this clonotype turned up a few times. The chain couples TRBV20-1 to TRBJ2-7; 7 nucleotides align to TRBD1. Trimming at V came to 2 bases and at J to 3 bases, leaving 4 bases not matched to a gene. This CDR3 comprises 13 residues. In germline, CDR1 is DFQATT, CDR2 SNEGSKA (reference sequence). As DNA, the CDR3 is TGCAGTGCTAGAAGGGCAGGGGGCTACGAGCAGTACTTC. This sequence encodes CSARRAGGYEQYF.

This clonotype was seen more than once but under ten times. V gene TRBV20-1 combines with J gene TRBJ2-2; D might be TRBD1 (5 bases). CDR1 and CDR2 from the germline V gene are DFQATT and SNEGSKA (reference sequence). The CDR3 spans 14 residues. The ends were cut back, 3 bases at V and 0 bases at J, with 8 bases in the middle. The CDR3 sequence is CSARMDTNTGELFF. The CDR3 DNA follows: TGCAGTGCTAGGATGGACACGAACACCGGGGAGCTGTTTTTT.

This chain uses TRBV29-1 with TRBJ2-2; no clear D. This CDR3 contains 13 residues. CDR1 is SQVTM and CDR2 is ANQGSEA in the germline V gene. The V end was cut by 7 bases, the J end by 0 bases, with 9 bases between. CDR3 loop: CSGDIANTGELFF. For the CDR3, the DNA is TGCAGCGGAGACATCGCGAACACCGGGGAGCTGTTTTTT.

There are a few counts of this clonotype. The J gene is TRBJ2-7, the V gene TRBV20-1, with TRBD2 identical over 7 bases. This CDR3 is 12 amino acids long. Germline assignment: CDR1 DFQATT and CDR2 SNEGSKA (reference sequence). Trimming cost V 8 bases and J 1 base; bases outside gene matches: 5. Here the CDR3 reads CSLGRESYEQYF. DNA for the CDR3: TGCAGTCTGGGGAGGGAGTCCTACGAGCAGTACTTC.

The chain links TRBV7-6 to TRBJ2-3; TRBD2 might be the D (5 bases). Trimming left V 0 bases short and J 2 bases short, with 9 bases between. Germline assignment: CDR1 SGHVS and CDR2 FNYEAQ. CDR3 length equals 15 residues. The CDR3 coding sequence is TGTGCCAGCAGCTTAGCGCTGACTATCACAGATACGCAGTATTTT. Amino acids: CASSLALTITDTQYF.

This clonotype was found a few times. The genes are TRBV5-6 and TRBJ2-1, with D unresolved. This CDR3 is 16 amino acids long. V was pared by 0 bases and J by 1 base, with 11 bases between. CDR1 and CDR2 (germline): SGHDT, YYEEEE. CDR3 DNA sequence: TGTGCCAGCAGCTTGGAGCTCGGACCGTCCTACAATGAGCAGTTCTTC. It is translated as CASSLELGPSYNEQFF.

This clonotype appeared many times. This chain links TRBV29-1 with TRBJ2-7; tentatively, D is TRBD1 (6 bases). There are 15 residues in the CDR3. Per the germline V gene, CDR1 is SQVTM and CDR2 is ANQGSEA. The V gene lost 7 bases and the J gene lost 2 bases, with 21 bases spanning the gap. The CDR3, as DNA: TGCAGCGCCGCTAAGGGGGTTCACGGAACCTACGAGCAGTACTTC. It is translated as CSAAKGVHGTYEQYF.

The chain employs TRBV4-1 and TRBJ1-5, with no clear D. V lost 4 bases, J lost 2 bases, and 18 bases lay in between. The CDR3 is made up of 17 amino acids. Germline assignment: CDR1 MGHRA and CDR2 YSYEKL. CDR3 residues: CASSPVRWASGNQPQHF. CDR3 nucleotide sequence: TGCGCCAGCAGCCCGGTCCGGTGGGCTAGTGGCAATCAGCCCCAGCATTTT.

For this clonotype: Because it lacks the conserved phenylalanine or tryptophan at the end, this CDR3 is likely a read error. This chain uses TRBV7-2 with TRBJ2-7; D ambiguous. The germline V gene encodes CDR1 SGHTA and CDR2 FQGNSA. CDR3 length equals 14 residues. Trimming removed 2 bases from V and 3 bases from J, with 11 bases in between. CDR3 amino acids: CASSLQGHFYEQYS. Here the CDR3 DNA reads TGTGCCAGCAGCTTACAAGGGCACTTCTACGAGCAGTACTCC.

The genes are TRBV5-1 and TRBJ2-5; D perhaps matches TRBD1 (5 bases). From germline, CDR1 is SGHRS and CDR2 YFSETQ. Trimming took 4 bases from V and 0 from J, leaving 10 bases between them. The CDR3 spans 14 residues. CDR3 sequence (DNA): TGCGCCAGCAGCAACACAGGATACCAAGAGACCCAGTACTTC. It encodes CASSNTGYQETQYF. The full variable domain, with the rest looked up from reference TRBV5-1 and TRBJ2-5, is KAGVTQTPRYLIKTRGQQVTLSCSPISGHRSVSWYQQTPGQGLQFLFEYFSETQRNKGNFPGRFSGRQFSNSRSEMNVSTLELGDSALYLCASSNTGYQETQYFGPGTRLLVL.

The chain links TRBV4-3 to TRBJ1-6, with D tentatively TRBD1 (5 bases). V was shortened by 6 bases and J by 5 bases, with 17 bases between the two germline ends. Germline CDR1 LGHNA, CDR2 YSLEER. This CDR3 region has 16 residues. CDR3 bases: TGCGCCAGCAGATTAGGGGTCCAGACTGATAATTCACCCCTCCACTTT. Protein sequence: CASRLGVQTDNSPLHF.